This TCR beta chain was captured by sequencing in a study of CD8+ T cells in alopecia areata. About the research overall: Graft recipients were approximately 7-11-week-old female C3H/HeJ mice, and donor skin originated from roughly 6-13-month-old C3H/HeJ mice with spontaneous alopecia.

RNA extraction and reverse transcription yielded cDNA as sequencing template. Repertoires were generated with immunoSEQ multiplex PCR, while TCRdb's copy carries only in-frame clones and drops some. The repertoire has 270,000 or so clones, none seen only once; the ten largest take around 1.2%. This clone came up a few times. Antigen unknown. Gene names and germline refer to mouse. The CDR3 goes on 4 residues after the read ends, and that part is filled in from the germline J gene. V trimming: 6 bases; J trimming: 5 bases; junction bases outside the gene matches: 4. This CDR3 spans 13 amino acids. Germline V gives CDR1 NNHDY, CDR2 SYVADS. Study outcomes and limitations: Lesional tissue from the scalp (especially in alopecia totalis/universalis) showed higher clonality than normal scalp.

The authors sorted pooled cutaneous lymph node cells using CD4, CD8alpha, NKG2D, NKG2ACE and other markers. The sequence was obtained from a C3H/HeJ mouse with alopecia areata. These mice share the MHC haplotype H2-k. The chain is built from TRBV13-3 and TRBJ2-1, with 8 nucleotides matching TRBD2. Sequenced input: CD4+ T cells sorted from a lymph node. The part of the CDR3 DNA that was read is TGTGCCAGCAAGGCCTGGGGGGATGCT. Translating gives CASKAWGDA. The entire CDR3 reads CASKAWGDAEQFF.